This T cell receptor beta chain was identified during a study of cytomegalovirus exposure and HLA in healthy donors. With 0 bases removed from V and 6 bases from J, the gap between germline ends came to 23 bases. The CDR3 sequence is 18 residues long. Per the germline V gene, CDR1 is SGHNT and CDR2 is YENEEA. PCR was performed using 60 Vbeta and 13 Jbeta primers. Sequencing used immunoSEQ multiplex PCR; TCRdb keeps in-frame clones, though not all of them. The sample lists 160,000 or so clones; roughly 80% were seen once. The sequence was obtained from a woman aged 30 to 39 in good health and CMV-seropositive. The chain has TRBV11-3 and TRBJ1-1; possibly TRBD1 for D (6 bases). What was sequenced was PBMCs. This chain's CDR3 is CASSLDLGDILMTAEAFF. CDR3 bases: TGTGCCAGCAGCTTAGATCTAGGGGACATTTTAATGACGGCTGAAGCTTTCTTT.